Below are 8 T cell receptor beta chains sequenced from a single sample in a study of blood T cells in healthy people across ages. Together with a sample-barcoded 5' primer, a J-beta primer mix was included in a second PCR lasting about 7 to 11 cycles. TCRdb re-analysed the 5' RACE reads in MiXCR, keeping a single row per CDR3 protein. This sample carries fewer than 800,000 distinct CDR3 sequences, 25% of them seen once, and the ten largest clones take just under 9.5%. This sample was also put to use in a study of T cells of mothers and their children.

The sequenced sample was blood. These receptors came from a boy under 18 in good health.

The V and J genes are TRBV4-2 and TRBJ2-1, with D maybe TRBD1 (5 bases). Deletions cut 5 bases from V and 5 bases from J, with 10 bases between. The V gene's germline CDR1 is LGHNA and CDR2 YNFKEQ. This CDR3 is 13 amino acids long. In DNA form, the CDR3 reads TGTGCCAGCAGCGTCCAAGGGGACAATGAGCAGTTCTTC. Translating it yields CASSVQGDNEQFF.

The rearrangement uses TRBV27 and TRBJ2-1; D is unclear. Trimming took off 5 bases at V and 3 bases at J, with 8 bases between the two ends. This CDR3 is 13 amino acids long. The germline gives CDR1 MNHEY, CDR2 SMNVEV (reference sequence). CDR3 in DNA: TGTGCCAGCAGTATAACCTACTACAATGAGCAGTTCTTC. This codes for CASSITYYNEQFF.

The chain links TRBV28 to TRBJ2-3, with D possibly matching TRBD1 (7 bases). Germline CDR1 and CDR2: MDHEN and SYDVKM. V lost 5 bases and J lost 3, with 18 bases in between. The CDR3 totals 16 residues. The CDR3 loop is CASSNRQGLLTDTQYF. The DNA for the CDR3 is TGTGCCAGCAGTAATCGACAGGGACTTCTTACAGATACGCAGTATTTT.

This clonotype was counted a few times. This chain connects TRBV6-2 or TRBV6-3 to TRBJ1-5; D gene uncertain. V lost 2 bases to trimming and J lost 0 bases, with 5 bases between them. Germline CDR1 reads MNHEY; CDR2 reads SVGEGT. This CDR3 comprises 14 residues. Here the CDR3 DNA reads TGTGCCAGCAGTTACAGGGTTAGCAATCAGCCCCAGCATTTT. Protein: CASSYRVSNQPQHF.

The chain couples TRBV14 to TRBJ1-1; D remains ambiguous. The CDR3 extends over 12 amino acids. The V and J ends lost 3 bases and 10 bases respectively, with 12 bases between them. Germline CDR1 reads SGHDN; CDR2 reads FVKESK. The DNA for the CDR3 is TGTGCCAGCAGCCACGACATTGAGGCAGCTTTCTTT. It encodes CASSHDIEAAFF.

This clonotype showed up just a few times. The chain employs TRBV21-1 and TRBJ1-2; the D call of TRBD1 is as the table states it, not checked on the DNA. TRBV21-1 has pseudogene status. There are 14 residues in the CDR3. The CDR3 DNA reads as TGTGCCAGCAGAAGGACAGGGGGCGGCTATGGCTACACCTTC. Its protein is CASRRTGGGYGYTF.

The chain couples TRBV29-1 to TRBJ2-3; unclear D gene. The CDR3 sequence is 13 residues long. V was shortened by 5 bases and J by 2 bases, with 11 bases between the two germline ends. Germline values: CDR1 SQVTM, CDR2 ANQGSEA. CDR3 bases: TGCAGCGTTTCCCCCAGGTTCACAGATACGCAGTATTTT. Translation gives CSVSPRFTDTQYF.

In DNA, the CDR3 is TGTGCCAGTAGGGCGGGACGCTATTCTTACAATGAGCAGTTCTTC. Its protein is CASRAGRYSYNEQFF. The rearrangement uses TRBV7-9 and TRBJ2-5; TRBD2 might be the D (6 bases). The DNA end is more similar to TRBJ2-1, so the J call may be wrong. The CDR3 has 15 amino acids. CDR1 SEHNR and CDR2 FQNEAQ come from the germline V gene (reference sequence).